This T cell receptor beta chain was sequenced for a study of cytomegalovirus exposure and HLA in healthy donors. J lost 1 base, V lost 2 bases, and 13 bases had no gene match. This CDR3 comprises 19 residues. The germline CDR1 and CDR2 sequences are SEHNR and FQNEAQ (reference sequence). The PCR ran on 60 Vbeta and 13 Jbeta primers. Libraries were prepared by immunoSEQ multiplex PCR; TCRdb keeps only in-frame clonotypes and omits some of them. The table includes 150,000 or so clones, approximately 70% detected once. The V gene is TRBV7-9, the J gene TRBJ2-5, with 10 bases that match TRBD2. The clonotype originates from a woman aged 18-29 years in good health and CMV-seronegative. Material: PBMCs. The CDR3 reads CASSLSYSGRAASQETQYF. DNA of the CDR3: TGTGCCAGCAGCTTAAGTTACAGCGGGAGGGCCGCTTCCCAAGAGACCCAGTACTTC.